Listed here are 12 T cell receptor beta chains from one sample, sequenced in a study of blood T cell repertoires in COVID-19. The table came from immunoSEQ multiplex PCR; TCRdb's copy has only in-frame clones and leaves some out. Among roughly 200,000 clones, 75% to 90% were seen once, and the ten largest hold 6.2%. The source material was PBMCs or T cells enriched from blood (not recorded which). The receptors derive from a man aged 35-49 years who had recovered from COVID-19.

Remarks on this clone: In the same sample, other DNA sequences code for this CDR3. The chain couples TRBV5-1 to TRBJ1-2, with 11 bases fitting TRBD1. The CDR3 totals 15 residues. Per the germline V gene, CDR1 is SGHRS and CDR2 is YFSETQ. J was trimmed by 8 bases and V by 0 bases; bases with no gene match: 6. The CDR3 bases are TGCGCCAGCAGCTTGGGGACAGGGGGCGTTTACGGCTACACCTTC. This encodes CASSLGTGGVYGYTF.

This rearrangement joins TRBV28 to TRBJ2-7; 7 nucleotides line up with TRBD2. Trimming at V came to 6 bases and at J to 2 bases, leaving 13 bases not matched to a gene. CDR3 size: 16 residues. Germline loops: CDR1 MDHEN, CDR2 SYDVKM. CDR3 nucleotides: TGTGCCAGCAGCCCACACGGACTAGACCCGACCTACGAGCAGTACTTC. Its translation: CASSPHGLDPTYEQYF.

The rearrangement links TRBV9 to TRBJ1-4, with a weak D call TRBD1 (5 bases). The ends were cut back, 3 bases at V and 4 bases at J, with 16 bases in the middle. Germline-derived CDR1 and CDR2 are SGDLS and YYNGEE. This CDR3 region has 16 residues. CDR3 sequence (DNA): TGTGCCAGCAGCGCGGAAGACCGGGGGGTTAATGAAAAACTGTTTTTT. It codes for CASSAEDRGVNEKLFF. The whole variable domain, remainder taken from reference TRBV9 and TRBJ1-4, is DSGVTQTPKHLITATGQRVTLRCSPRSGDLSVYWYQQSLDQGLQFLIQYYNGEERAKGNILERFSAQQFPDLHSELNLSSLELGDSALYFCASSAEDRGVNEKLFFGSGTQLSVL.

The chain has TRBV28 and TRBJ1-2; D gene ambiguous. V was pared by 6 bases and J by 8 bases, with 10 bases between. Germline assignment: CDR1 MDHEN and CDR2 SYDVKM. The length of the CDR3 is 11 residues. CDR3 protein: CASSFNWGYTF. Here the CDR3 DNA reads TGTGCCAGCAGCTTTAACTGGGGCTACACCTTC.

The chain couples TRBV9 to TRBJ1-5; a weak D match, TRBD1 (5 bases). CDR3 length: 14 amino acids. Germline V lookup: CDR1 SGDLS, CDR2 YYNGEE. V was shortened by 0 bases and J by 7 bases, with 11 bases between the two germline ends. CDR3 DNA: TGTGCCAGCAGCGTAGGAGGGAGGGGACAGCCCCAGCATTTT. Translated, it gives CASSVGGRGQPQHF.

This clone was detected only once. The chain is built from TRBV30 and TRBJ2-5; TRBD2 matches at 7 bases. The ends lost 1 base at V and 4 bases at J; junction bases unmatched: 6. Germline V gene data show CDR1 as GTSNPN and CDR2 as SVGIG (reference sequence). The CDR3 has 14 residues. Here the CDR3 DNA reads TGTGCCTGGAGTGGCGTTGGGACTATAGAGACCCAGTACTTC. Amino acids: CAWSGVGTIETQYF.

The V call is TRBV11-3, the J call TRBJ1-5; D call uncertain. CDR3 length equals 13 residues. Trimming removed 3 bases at V and 3 bases at J, with 6 bases between. Germline CDR1 reads SGHNT; CDR2 reads YENEEA. The CDR3 is CASSLESNQPQHF. The CDR3, as DNA: TGTGCCAGCAGCTTGGAGTCCAATCAGCCCCAGCATTTT.

The V gene is TRBV18, the J gene TRBJ1-6; D uncertain. Germline V gene lookup returns CDR1 KGHSH and CDR2 LQKENI. The CDR3 spans 15 residues. V lost 2 bases to trimming and J lost 7 bases, with 12 bases between them. CDR3 in DNA: TGTGCCAGCTCACCAGAAACTCTCCCGAATTCACCCCTCCACTTT. Translation: CASSPETLPNSPLHF.

This chain connects TRBV28 to TRBJ2-2; possible D gene TRBD1, 6 bases. The germline V gene has CDR1 MDHEN and CDR2 SYDVKM. V was shortened by 2 bases and J by 4 bases, with 17 bases between the two germline ends. The CDR3 totals 17 residues. The CDR3 DNA sequence: TGTGCCAGCAGTTTACAACGTGGGGGCGCGGGCACCGGGGAGCTGTTTTTT. Translated: CASSLQRGGAGTGELFF. The full variable domain, with the rest looked up from reference TRBV28 and TRBJ2-2, is DVKVTQSSRYLVKRTGEKVFLECVQDMDHENMFWYRQDPGLGLRLIYFSYDVKMKEKGDIPEGYSVSREKKERFSLILESASTNQTSMYLCASSLQRGGAGTGELFFGEGSRLTVL.

This rearrangement joins TRBV5-1 to TRBJ1-2; a possible D gene is TRBD1 (5 bases). Trimming took 4 bases from V and 2 from J, leaving 12 bases between them. The CDR3 contains 14 residues. Germline-derived CDR1 and CDR2 are SGHRS and YFSETQ. The CDR3 DNA follows: TGCGCCAGCAGCGCAAGACAGAGGAACTATGGCTACACCTTC. Its protein product is CASSARQRNYGYTF.

The J gene is TRBJ2-1, the V gene TRBV9; D is possibly TRBD1 (6 bases). The CDR3 is made up of 17 amino acids. The V end was cut by 3 bases, the J end by 6 bases, with 22 bases between. The V gene's germline CDR1 is SGDLS and CDR2 YYNGEE. The CDR3 loop is CASSETPGHSPRNEQFF. In DNA form, the CDR3 reads TGTGCCAGCAGCGAGACCCCGGGACACTCCCCCCGCAATGAGCAGTTCTTC.

The chain couples TRBV29-1 to TRBJ1-5; D is ambiguous. Germline CDR1 is SQVTM and CDR2 is ANQGSEA. Trimming removed 5 bases from V and 0 bases from J, with 8 bases in between. The CDR3 is 13 residues long. The CDR3 protein is CSVSENSNQPQHF. The CDR3 coding sequence is TGCAGCGTTAGTGAGAATAGCAATCAGCCCCAGCATTTT.